The 14 T cell receptor beta chains presented below share a single source sample, sequenced in a study of cytomegalovirus exposure and HLA in healthy donors. Use of 60 Vbeta and 13 Jbeta primers characterized the PCR. Sequenced by immunoSEQ multiplex PCR; TCRdb stores in-frame clones only, minus some. In the table there are approximately 94,000 clones, 76% of which are singletons. The sample was PBMCs. The receptor set was obtained from a man aged 25 to 40 in good health and CMV-seropositive.

The V gene is TRBV28, the J gene TRBJ2-7, with 8 bases that match TRBD2. Trimming at V came to 5 bases and at J to 0 bases, leaving 6 bases not matched to a gene. The CDR3 runs 15 residues. Germline values: CDR1 MDHEN, CDR2 SYDVKM. The CDR3 loop reads CASSTGGSRSYEQYF. The CDR3 DNA sequence: TGTGCCAGCAGTACGGGGGGGTCCCGCTCCTACGAGCAGTACTTC. The variable domain in full, completed from reference TRBV28 and TRBJ2-7, reads DVKVTQSSRYLVKRTGEKVFLECVQDMDHENMFWYRQDPGLGLRLIYFSYDVKMKEKGDIPEGYSVSREKKERFSLILESASTNQTSMYLCASSTGGSRSYEQYFGPGTRLTVT.

This chain uses TRBV2 with TRBJ2-5; TRBD1 is a possible D gene (6 bases). The V and J ends lost 5 bases and 5 bases respectively, with 9 bases between them. The CDR3 contains 12 residues. Germline values: CDR1 SNHLY, CDR2 FYNNEI. CDR3 region: CASSKTGETQYF. In DNA form, the CDR3 reads TGTGCCAGCAGTAAAACAGGGGAGACCCAGTACTTC.

The chain combines TRBV7-8 with TRBJ2-5, with 8 bases matching TRBD2. The trim removed 8 bases at V and 5 bases at J, leaving 10 bases unmatched. This CDR3 is built from 14 residues. CDR1 and CDR2 from the germline V gene are SGHVS and FQNEAQ. The CDR3 protein is CASGPSGGVETQYF. CDR3 nucleotides: TGTGCCAGCGGCCCGTCGGGGGGGGTGGAGACCCAGTACTTC.

The chain uses TRBV30 and TRBJ2-2; D remains unclear. CDR3 length equals 15 residues. Germline-derived CDR1 and CDR2 are GTSNPN and SVGIG (reference sequence). The ends were cut back, 0 bases at V and 5 bases at J, with 13 bases in the middle. The CDR3 is CAWSVLLIGTGELFF. DNA of the CDR3: TGTGCCTGGAGTGTCTTACTTATCGGTACCGGGGAGCTGTTTTTT.

The V gene is TRBV6-5, the J gene TRBJ1-1; 8 positions match TRBD1. V shed 8 bases and J 7 bases; nucleotides not matched to a gene: 6. This CDR3 contains 12 residues. Germline CDR1 and CDR2: MNHEY and SVGAGI. CDR3 in amino acids: CASGQGQVEAFF. CDR3 nucleotide sequence: TGTGCCAGCGGACAGGGACAGGTTGAAGCTTTCTTT.

In this sample, this clone turned up a few times. This chain connects TRBV5-1 to TRBJ1-1; no clear D. The CDR3 contains 15 residues. CDR1 and CDR2 (germline): SGHRS, YFSETQ. Trimming took off 0 bases at V and 5 bases at J, with 14 bases between the two ends. The CDR3 sequence: CASSLEGSRSTEAFF. The CDR3 nucleotides are TGCGCCAGCAGCTTGGAAGGATCCCGGAGTACTGAAGCTTTCTTT.

The CDR3 nucleotides are TGTGCCAGCAGCCGAGCGAGGGAGCAGTTCTTC. Residues: CASSRAREQFF. The V gene is TRBV7-9, the J gene TRBJ2-1, with no clear D. The CDR3 is made up of 11 amino acids. V gave up 5 bases and J gave up 10 bases, with 9 bases separating them. Germline V gene data show CDR1 as SEHNR and CDR2 as FQNEAQ (reference sequence).

The chain carries TRBV6-1 and TRBJ1-1; tentative D call: TRBD1 (5 bases). Per germline, CDR1 MNHNS and CDR2 SASEGT. This CDR3 comprises 14 residues. Trimming stripped 4 bases from V and 1 base from J, with 10 bases between. The CDR3 DNA reads as TGTGCCAGCAGTGTTCGTAGGGGGAACACTGAAGCTTTCTTT. Its translation is CASSVRRGNTEAFF.

The V gene is TRBV7-9, the J gene TRBJ2-1; possible D gene TRBD1, 6 bases. The CDR3 has 15 residues. Germline CDR1 SEHNR, CDR2 FQNEAQ (reference sequence). Trimming removed 3 bases from V and 8 bases from J, with 17 bases in between. The CDR3 sequence is CASSFRGRGTDEQFF. CDR3 sequence (DNA): TGTGCCAGCAGCTTTAGGGGCAGGGGAACAGATGAGCAGTTCTTC.

The V gene is TRBV10-2, the J gene TRBJ2-1, with 11 bases lining up with TRBD2. This CDR3 is built from 15 residues. J gave up 9 bases and V 4 bases, and 8 bases lay outside the gene matches. CDR1 is WSHSY, CDR2 SAAADI, per germline. The DNA of the CDR3 is TGCGCCAGCAGTGGGAAACTAGCGGGAGCGAGTGAGCAGTTCTTC. Translation gives CASSGKLAGASEQFF.

This clone appeared a few times. The DNA for the CDR3 is TGTGCCAGCAGTGAAGAAGCGGGGGGCCTGGAGACCCAGTACTTC. As protein: CASSEEAGGLETQYF. V and J are TRBV6-4 and TRBJ2-5; 9 bases are a match to TRBD2. This CDR3 is 15 amino acids long. Germline CDR1 reads MRHNA; CDR2 reads SNTAGT. V lost 3 bases and J lost 5; bases outside the gene matches: 7.

In its sample, this clone was seen once. The genes are TRBV29-1 and TRBJ1-1, with 7 bases identical to TRBD1. The CDR3 length is 13 residues. The germline V gene encodes CDR1 SQVTM and CDR2 ANQGSEA. Trimming cost V 5 bases and J 1 base; bases outside gene matches: 4. The CDR3: CSVRDRRNTEAFF. The CDR3 DNA reads as TGCAGCGTTAGGGACAGAAGGAACACTGAAGCTTTCTTT.

CDR3 nucleotide sequence: TGCAGCGTTGAAGAGAGGGCCACAGGGGGACTCAACACCGGGGAGCTGTTTTTT. Amino acid sequence: CSVEERATGGLNTGELFF. V usage is TRBV29-1 and J usage is TRBJ2-2; 8 nucleotides match TRBD1. CDR1 is SQVTM, CDR2 ANQGSEA, per germline. This CDR3 is 18 amino acids long. With V trimmed by 0 bases and J by 2 bases, 11 bases remained unmatched.

J is TRBJ2-3 and V is TRBV5-1, with D possibly being TRBD2 (6 bases). V was shortened by 5 bases and J by 4 bases, with 14 bases between the two germline ends. Germline V lookup: CDR1 SGHRS, CDR2 YFSETQ. CDR3 length: 14 amino acids. CDR3 sequence: CASRWDFLSDTQYF. DNA for the CDR3: TGCGCCAGCAGGTGGGACTTTTTGTCAGATACGCAGTATTTT.